This section outlines one T cell receptor (beta chain) sequence together with its context. The data are from a study of T cell responses to AZD1222 COVID-19 vaccine. Profiled with immunoSEQ multiplex PCR; TCRdb holds only in-frame clones, not every one. The sample consists of about 150,000 clones, about 91% of them appearing once. The material was peripheral blood, obtained on day 0 of AZD1222 vaccination. The sequence came from an adult in good health.

This chain's CDR3 is CASSYSLAGGASSYEQYF. The CDR3, as DNA: TGTGCCAGCAGCTATTCACTAGCGGGGGGGGCAAGCTCCTACGAGCAGTACTTC. The V call is TRBV7-2, the J call TRBJ2-7, with 13 bases identical to TRBD2. The V gene end was trimmed by 4 bases and the J gene end by 0 bases; junction bases not matched to a gene: 9. In germline, CDR1 is SGHTA, CDR2 FQGNSA. CDR3 size: 18 residues. The full variable domain, rest sourced from reference TRBV7-2 and TRBJ2-7, is GAGVSQSPSNKVTEKGKDVELRCDPISGHTALYWYRQSLGQGLEFLIYFQGNSAPDKSGLPSDRFSAERTGGSVSTLTIQRTQQEDSAVYLCASSYSLAGGASSYEQYFGPGTRLTVT.